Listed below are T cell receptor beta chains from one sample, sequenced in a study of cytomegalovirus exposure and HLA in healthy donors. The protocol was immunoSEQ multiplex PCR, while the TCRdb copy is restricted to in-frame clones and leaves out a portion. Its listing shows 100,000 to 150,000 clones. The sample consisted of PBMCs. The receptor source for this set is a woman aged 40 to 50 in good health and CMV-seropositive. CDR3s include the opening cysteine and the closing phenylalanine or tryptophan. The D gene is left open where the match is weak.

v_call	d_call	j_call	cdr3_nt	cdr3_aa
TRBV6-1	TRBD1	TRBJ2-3	TGTGCCAGCAGTGGACTCTGGGACAGAGCTAGCACAGATACGCAGTATTTT	CASSGLWDRASTDTQYF
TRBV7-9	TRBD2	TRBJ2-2	TGTGCCAGCAGCTTAGCCTGGGGACTAGAGAACACCGGGGAGCTGTTTTTT	CASSLAWGLENTGELFF
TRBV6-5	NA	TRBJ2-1	TGTGCCAGCAGGGCCCTGAGTTCGTACAGTGAGCAGTTCTTC	CASRALSSYSEQFF
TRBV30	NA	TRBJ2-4	TGTGCCTGGAGGAACGATTTGGCCTTAAACATTCAGTACTTC	CAWRNDLALNIQYF
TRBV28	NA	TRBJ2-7	TGTGTGACCTCCAGGACACAAACCTCCTACGAGCAGTACTTC	CVTSRTQTSYEQYF
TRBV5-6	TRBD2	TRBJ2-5	TGTGCCAGCAGCTCTCACGGGACTAGCGGGAGACTAGAAGAGACCCAGTACTTC	CASSSHGTSGRLEETQYF
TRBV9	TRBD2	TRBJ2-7	TGTGCCAGCAGCGGACCCGTAGCGGGAGCGAACTCCTACGAGCAGTACTTC	CASSGPVAGANSYEQYF
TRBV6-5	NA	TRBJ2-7	TGTGCCAGCAGTTGGTCAGGGCCCTCCTACGAGCAGTACTTC	CASSWSGPSYEQYF
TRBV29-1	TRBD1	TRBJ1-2	TGCAGCGGAGGAAGCGCAGGGGGTTTCTATGGCTACACCTTC	CSGGSAGGFYGYTF
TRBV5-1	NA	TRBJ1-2	TGCGCCAGCAGCTTGTCTGGGGGGGACTATGGCTACACCTTC	CASSLSGGDYGYTF
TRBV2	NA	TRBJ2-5	TGTGCCAGCAGTGAACTAGATCTAGAGACCCAGTACTTC	CASSELDLETQYF
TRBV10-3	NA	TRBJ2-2	TGTGCCATCAGTGAGTCGGGGACTAACACCGGGGAGCTGTTTTTT	CAISESGTNTGELFF
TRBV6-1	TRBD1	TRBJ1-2	TGTGCCAGCAGTGCTCTGGACAGGGTAGGGTATGGCTACACCTTC	CASSALDRVGYGYTF
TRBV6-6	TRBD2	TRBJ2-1	TGTGCCAGCCATTTGGGACTAGCGCTAAAACTCCATGAGCAGTTCTTC	CASHLGLALKLHEQFF
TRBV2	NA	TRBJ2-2	TGTGCCAGCAGTGAACAGGGTGAAAACACCGGGGAGCTGTTTTTT	CASSEQGENTGELFF
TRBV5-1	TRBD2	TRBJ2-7	TGCGCCAGCAGCTTAAGGACTAGGCGGGAGGCCTTTGACCACGAGCAGTACTTC	CASSLRTRREAFDHEQYF
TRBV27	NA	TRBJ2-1	TGTGCCAGCAGCCCAGTTCCCTACAATGAGCAGTTCTTC	CASSPVPYNEQFF
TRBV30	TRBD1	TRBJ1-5	TGTGCCTGGTCCACAGGGGGTAGAAATCAGCCCCAGCATTTT	CAWSTGGRNQPQHF
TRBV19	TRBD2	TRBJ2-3	TGTGCCAGTTCTCTTTTAGCGGGATGGGAAGATACGCAGTATTTT	CASSLLAGWEDTQYF
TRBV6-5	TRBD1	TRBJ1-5	TGTGCCAGCAGTGGGACAGGGGGGCCTAATCAGCCCCAGCATTTT	CASSGTGGPNQPQHF
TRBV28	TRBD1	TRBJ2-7	TGTGCCAGCACTTGGGACAGAACCTACGAGCAGTACTTC	CASTWDRTYEQYF
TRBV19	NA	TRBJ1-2	TGTGCCAGTAGTATAGGTCGGGGGTCCTATGGCTACACCTTC	CASSIGRGSYGYTF
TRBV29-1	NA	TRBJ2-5	TGCAGCGTTGGACAGATGATGGAGACCCAGTACTTC	CSVGQMMETQYF
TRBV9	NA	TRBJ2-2	TGTGCCAGCAGCGTAGTAGCACACACCGGGGAGCTGTTTTTT	CASSVVAHTGELFF
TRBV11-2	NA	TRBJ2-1	TGTGCCAGCAGCCGCGCCCCCTCGGTACAGGGAAAATACAATGAGCAGTTCTTC	CASSRAPSVQGKYNEQFF